Each of the 4 T cell receptor beta chains below was sequenced from the same sample in a study of shared clonotypes between healthy human individuals. The table came from immunoSEQ multiplex PCR; TCRdb's copy has only in-frame clones and leaves some out. This sample yields over a million clones, of which around 76% are seen a single time; about 1.5% belongs to the top ten. The source material was memory CD4+ T cells sorted from blood. Subset in this sample: CD45RA-negative fraction. The receptors were gathered from a man younger than 35 in good health.

This clone was picked up a small number of times. CDR3 sequence: CASRGRTSGTIPDTQYF. The CDR3 DNA is TGTGCCAGCAGGGGTCGGACTAGCGGGACAATCCCAGATACGCAGTATTTT. This rearrangement joins TRBV14 to TRBJ2-3; 12 bases match TRBD2. The CDR3 consists of 17 residues. Germline values: CDR1 SGHDN, CDR2 FVKESK. Unmatched junction bases numbered 11, after V lost 6 bases and J lost 4 bases.

The rearrangement joins TRBV18 to TRBJ2-2; 9 nucleotides align to TRBD2. V shed 3 bases and J 6 bases; nucleotides not matched to a gene: 11. The germline V gene has CDR1 KGHSH and CDR2 LQKENI. The CDR3 consists of 17 residues. CDR3 loop: CASSPSLAGIYAGELFF. In DNA form, the CDR3 reads TGTGCCAGCTCACCTTCCCTAGCGGGGATATATGCCGGGGAGCTGTTTTTT.

J is TRBJ2-3 and V is TRBV27, with 10 bases that match TRBD2. Germline V CDR1 and CDR2: MNHEY, SMNVEV (reference sequence). The CDR3 contains 12 residues. The ends lost 6 bases at V and 11 bases at J; junction bases unmatched: 5. In DNA form, the CDR3 reads TGTGCCAGCAGAAGAACTAGCGGGATGCAGTATTTT. This translates into CASRRTSGMQYF.

This clone was seen only once. The rearrangement joins TRBV6-6 to TRBJ2-7, with 7 bases lining up with TRBD1. Germline CDR1 is MNHNY and CDR2 is SVGAGI (reference sequence). This CDR3 has 13 residues. Trimming removed 6 bases from V and 2 bases from J; junction bases left unmatched: 4. CDR3 in DNA: TGTGCCAGCAGGGTGGGACAGCCCTACGAGCAGTACTTC. This sequence encodes CASRVGQPYEQYF.